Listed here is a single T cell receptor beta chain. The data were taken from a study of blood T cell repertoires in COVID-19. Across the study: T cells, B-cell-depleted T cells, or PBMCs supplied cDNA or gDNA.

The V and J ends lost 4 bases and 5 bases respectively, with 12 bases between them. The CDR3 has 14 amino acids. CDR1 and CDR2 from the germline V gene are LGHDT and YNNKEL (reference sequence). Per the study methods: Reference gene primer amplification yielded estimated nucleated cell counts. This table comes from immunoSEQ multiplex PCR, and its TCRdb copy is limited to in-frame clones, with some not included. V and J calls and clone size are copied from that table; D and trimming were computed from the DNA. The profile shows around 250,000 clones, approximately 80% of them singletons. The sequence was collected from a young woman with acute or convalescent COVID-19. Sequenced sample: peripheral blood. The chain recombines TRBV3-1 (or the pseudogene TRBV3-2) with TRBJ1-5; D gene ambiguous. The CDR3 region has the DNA TGTGCCAGCAGCCCGGGGTTTGATGATCAGCCCCAGCATTTT. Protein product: CASSPGFDDQPQHF.